This TCR beta chain was captured by sequencing in a study of blood T cell repertoires in COVID-19 (dated by TCRdb to the early 2020s). Turning to the overall study: Collaborator samples came from the United States, Italy and Spain and covered acute and convalescent phases of COVID-19. The samples were drawn from two sources: the first 160 participants of the ongoing ImmuneRACE study, and 1,254 subjects contributed by 6 global collaborators. Where available, HLA class I and class II types were obtained from metadata supplied by the sample provider rather than from assay-based typing. The repertoires were released in a freely available public database meant as a resource for research on the immune response to SARS-CoV-2. The prospective study material was composed of cDNA or gDNA derived from T cells, B-cell-depleted T cells, or PBMCs. Deeply sampled blood TCRbeta repertoires from subjects exposed to, actively infected with, or recovered from COVID-19 were included in the dataset. A de-identified subject ID, COVID-19 status, age in years and sex were almost always included in the sample metadata.

V is pared back by 2 bases and J by 7 bases, with 15 bases lying between the germline termini. The cysteine opens and the phenylalanine closes a CDR3 of 15 amino acids. Only the CDR3 portion is preserved as DNA: 45 bases, with reading frame beginning at the first base. For CDR1 and CDR2, the germline V gene lists LGHNA and YNFKEQ. The paper as a whole reports these results and caveats: How much clinical and demographic metadata was included differed by source and by participant, and the metadata was provided uncurated.

A single count supports this clone. Its antigen is still unknown. It has no much larger one-base neighbor in the sample; base qualities were not kept. Collaborating institutions collected whole blood in K2EDTA tubes following their own protocols. For TCRbeta analysis, collaborators shipped samples as frozen whole blood, isolated PBMCs, or DNA extracted from either of those sample types. The immunoSEQ Assay, a bias-controlled multiplex PCR, was used to amplify TCRbeta CDR3 regions from genomic DNA. Processing in the source paper ran as follows. The number of nucleated cells in each sample was estimated from the amplification of reference gene primers within the assay. Sequence reads were collapsed and filtered to measure the absolute abundance of every unique TCRbeta CDR3 rearrangement. For each sample, productive Simpson clonality was calculated as the square root of Simpson's diversity index across productive rearrangements. This is the immuneACCESS table as TCRdb keeps it, with only in-frame sequences that have V and J called. A part of the clones is gone; compared with another copy, unresolved V genes explain less than half, and the rest is unexplained. That table gives V, J and clone size, and the DNA gave D and trimming. This sample has roughly 140,000 clones in its table, and around nine tenths of those were observed once. In total, the top ten clones hold approximately 2.4% of the sample.

The receptor's source is a human donor in a cohort sampled during active COVID-19. Material for sequencing was peripheral blood. The rearranged segments are TRBV4-2 and TRBJ2-1; tentative D gene TRBD2, with 5 bases matching. The CDR3 reads CASSQRLASENEQFF. In nucleotides, the sequence is TGTGCCAGCAGCCAAAGGCTAGCAAGTGAGAATGAGCAGTTCTTC.